This T cell receptor beta chain was sequenced in a study of cytomegalovirus exposure and HLA in healthy donors. Study-level results: Later analysis demonstrated an association between a missense DCLRE1C variant and TCR beta V- and J-gene trimming. In presence/absence analyses, roughly uniform sequencing depth across donors was assumed. TCR beta chains numbering under 200 were designated cytomegalovirus-associated. In a later analysis, compared with equally common non-associated chains, HLA-associated beta chains were more expanded.

The ends were cut back, 1 base at V and 1 base at J, with 13 bases in the middle. The CDR3 length is 16 residues. CDR1 and CDR2 from the germline V gene are LNHNV and YYDKDF (reference sequence). PCR amplification relied on 60 Vbeta primers (plus 13 Jbeta primers). Sequencing was performed with immunoSEQ multiplex PCR; in TCRdb, only in-frame clones are kept and a portion is missing. The data contain 110,000 or so clones, over 70% of them singletons. As for this clone: The antigen remains unidentified.

The source of this sequence is a woman aged 45-59 years in good health and CMV-seropositive. The chain links TRBV15 to TRBJ2-5; D might be TRBD2 (6 bases). The sample was PBMCs. The CDR3 protein is CATSRARGGPQETQYF. CDR3 bases: TGTGCCACCAGCAGAGCTCGGGGAGGCCCCCAAGAGACCCAGTACTTC.